This entry is about one T cell receptor (beta chain). The record originates from a study of blood T cell repertoires in COVID-19. In the source study's methods: Estimated nucleated cell counts came from reference gene primer amplification. This table comes from immunoSEQ multiplex PCR, and its TCRdb copy is limited to in-frame clones, with some not included. The V and J calls and clone size are taken from that table; D and trimming were inferred from the DNA. The sample carries around 380,000 clones, over 75% recorded once. Individuals drawn from 20 to 25 US areas were about 18 to 90 years old. Participants had their cohort set by participant-reported clinical history. Two consecutive negative NP/OP PCR tests, clearance, or resolved symptoms defined Cohort 3 recovery. This CDR3 is built from 11 residues. In germline, CDR1 is SGDLS, CDR2 YYNGEE. Trimming took off 4 bases at V and 7 bases at J, with 8 bases between the two ends.

The sequence derives from a man aged 30 to 39 who had recovered from COVID-19. The chain recombines TRBV9 with TRBJ1-2; D call uncertain. The sequencing input was PBMCs or T cells enriched from blood (not recorded which). The CDR3 reads CASSYSSGYTF. The DNA for the CDR3 is TGTGCCAGCAGCTACTCTTCTGGCTACACCTTC.